The rows below give T cell receptor beta chains drawn from one sample of a study of cytomegalovirus exposure and HLA in healthy donors. Measured with immunoSEQ multiplex PCR; TCRdb has only the in-frame clones, and not every one. This table holds approximately 140,000 clones, about 80% found once. The specimen sequenced was PBMCs. These receptors were taken from a man in his forties or fifties in good health and CMV-seropositive. The CDR3 runs from the conserved cysteine through the conserved F or W. Fields, in order: clone size, D gene, J gene, V gene, CDR3 DNA, CDR3 protein. A D gene is named only where the DNA matches it firmly. The size of a clone is reported for some rows only, either as once, few or many, or as a class for expanded clones.

>.|.|TRBJ1-1|TRBV2
TGTGCCACCAGAGGGGAAGGCACTGAAGCTTTCTTT
CATRGEGTEAFF
>few|.|TRBJ1-3|TRBV9
TGTGCCAGCAGCCCCCCGGGCTCTGGAAACACCATATATTTT
CASSPPGSGNTIYF
>.|.|TRBJ2-2|TRBV7-3
TGTGCCAGCAGCCCCCGGGGTACGTCGAACACCGGGGAGCTGTTTTTT
CASSPRGTSNTGELFF
>.|.|TRBJ2-7|TRBV4-1
TGCGCCAGCAGCCAAGTAGGGGGACCTCCCTACGAGCAGTACTTC
CASSQVGGPPYEQYF
>.|TRBD1|TRBJ2-7|TRBV15
TGTGCCACCGGTACCGGGACAGGGGACCCCTACGAGCAGTACTTC
CATGTGTGDPYEQYF
>.|TRBD1|TRBJ1-4|TRBV7-9
TGTGCCAGCAGCTTAGCCGACAGGGGGATCAATGAAAAACTGTTTTTT
CASSLADRGINEKLFF
>.|.|TRBJ2-3|TRBV10-1
TGCGCCAGCAGCGGAGGGGGCAGGGCAGATACGCAGTATTTT
CASSGGGRADTQYF
>.|TRBD2|TRBJ2-1|TRBV25-1
TGTGCCAGCAGTATGGGGAGGGGCTCCTACAATGAGCAGTTCTTC
CASSMGRGSYNEQFF
>.|.|TRBJ2-1|TRBV27
TGTGCCAGCAGTTTATACCAGCGTATCCACAATGAGCAGTTCTTC
CASSLYQRIHNEQFF
>.|.|TRBJ2-1|TRBV11-2
TGTGCCAGCAGCTTATTCCTAGCCCCATTGGATGAGCAGTTCTTC
CASSLFLAPLDEQFF
>.|TRBD1|TRBJ2-1|TRBV9
TGTGCCAGCAGCGGGCACGGGACAGAAAAATTCAATGAGCAGTTCTTC
CASSGHGTEKFNEQFF
>.|TRBD2|TRBJ2-5|TRBV6-6
TGTGCCAGCAGCGATCTAGCGGGACACCAAGAGACCCAGTACTTC
CASSDLAGHQETQYF
>.|.|TRBJ2-3|TRBV28
TGTGCCACCCTATCGGTGGGCGGGTTGGGTACAGATACGCAGTATTTT
CATLSVGGLGTDTQYF
>.|TRBD2|TRBJ2-3|TRBV4-1
TGCGCCAGCAGCCAAGAAGAGAGACTAGCGGGCGGTGGGGAGCAGTATTTT
CASSQEERLAGGGEQYF
>.|TRBD1|TRBJ1-2|TRBV19
TGTGCCAGTAGAAGCAGGGGGCTGAATGGCTACACCTTC
CASRSRGLNGYTF
>.|.|TRBJ2-5|TRBV6-6
TGTGCCAGCAGCCCGTTAGTCTCAGAGACCCAGTACTTC
CASSPLVSETQYF
>.|TRBD1|TRBJ2-7|TRBV4-1
TGCGCCAGCAGCCCGAGGACAGGGTGGGCCTCCGAGCAGTACTTC
CASSPRTGWASEQYF